These T cell receptor beta chains were read from a single sample in a study of T cells in tuberculosis. Repertoires were generated with immunoSEQ multiplex PCR, while TCRdb's copy carries only in-frame clones and drops some. The profile shows about 45,000 clones, approximately 94% of them singletons. Sequencing was carried out using PBMCs. The receptors shown here come from a donor aged 10 to 29 with latent tuberculosis or without tuberculosis infection. Some clones in this sample may be carry-over from other donors' samples. CDR3s include the opening cysteine and the closing phenylalanine or tryptophan. The order of the fields is J gene, clone size, V gene, D gene, CDR3 DNA, CDR3 protein. D genes are given only for firm matches. Some rows mark clone size as missing; the rest say once, few, many or name a class of expanded clone.

TRBJ1-1 NA TRBV5-1 NA TGCGCCAGCAGCTTGGCCCAACAGAACACTGAAGCTTTCTTT CASSLAQQNTEAFF
TRBJ2-3 once TRBV15 TRBD2 TGTGCCACCAGCAGACCTAGCGGGAGGGCCCGCACAGATACGCAGTATTTT CATSRPSGRARTDTQYF
TRBJ2-2 NA TRBV5-6 NA TGTGCCAGCAGCGCTATTAACAGGGTGGACACCGGGGAGCTGTTTTTT CASSAINRVDTGELFF
TRBJ2-7 NA TRBV19 NA TGTGCCAGTAGTGTCGGAGGGTACTCCTACGAGCAGTACTTC CASSVGGYSYEQYF
TRBJ1-5 NA TRBV30 NA TGTGCCTGGAGTGAAGGAGGGTCCCTCAATCAGCCCCAGCATTTT CAWSEGGSLNQPQHF
TRBJ2-7 NA TRBV5-1 NA TGCGCCAGCAGCTTGGGAATGCGGGATTACGAGCAGTACTTC CASSLGMRDYEQYF
TRBJ2-3 once TRBV4-3 NA TGCGCCAGCAGCCAAGATGTCTTCACAGATACGCAGTATTTT CASSQDVFTDTQYF
TRBJ2-1 NA TRBV30 NA TGTGCCTGGAGTCCACGAACACAAATCTACAATGAGCAGTTCTTC CAWSPRTQIYNEQFF
TRBJ2-5 once TRBV28 NA TGTGCCAGCAGTCCAGGGGTTGGCGTAGAGACCCAGTACTTC CASSPGVGVETQYF
TRBJ2-7 NA TRBV10-3 TRBD2 TGTGCCATCAGTAAAGGACTAGCGGGAGGACCTTCCTACGAGCAGTACTTC CAISKGLAGGPSYEQYF
TRBJ2-1 once TRBV28 TRBD2 TGTGCCAGCAGCACCTGGACTAGCGGGAGTTCCTACAATGAGCAGTTCTTC CASSTWTSGSSYNEQFF
TRBJ1-5 once TRBV4-1 NA TGCGCCAGCAGCCTAACGGGAGGGGGGCGCGGTCAGCCCCAGCATTTT CASSLTGGGRGQPQHF
TRBJ2-2 NA TRBV15 NA TGTGCCACCAGCGAGGATTCGAACACCGGGGAGCTGTTTTTT CATSEDSNTGELFF
TRBJ2-7 medium-sized TRBV4-3 NA TGCGCCAGCAGCCAAAGGGGTAGCTCCTACGAGCAGTACTTC CASSQRGSSYEQYF
TRBJ1-1 NA TRBV6-1 NA TGTGCCAGCAGTGAAGTCGGGTTCTTTATGAACACTGAAGCTTTCTTT CASSEVGFFMNTEAFF